Each of the 31 T cell receptor beta chains below was sequenced from the same sample in a study of blood T cell repertoires in COVID-19 (dated by TCRdb to about 2020). Library generation was performed with the immunoSEQ multiplex PCR assay. In TCRdb, the immuneACCESS table is reduced to in-frame sequences with V and J assigned. These tables do not hold every clone; where another copy was compared, an unresolved V gene accounts for under half, and the others remain unexplained. The sample table shows roughly 150,000 clones, and around four fifths are seen once. 15% to 20% of the sample is in the top ten clones. The sequenced sample consisted of peripheral blood. The receptor set was obtained from a woman between 65 and 79 years old who had recovered from COVID-19.

This rearrangement joins TRBV5-6 to TRBJ1-5; 8 positions agree with TRBD1. J was trimmed by 5 bases and V by 0 bases; bases with no gene match: 1. The germline V gene has CDR1 SGHDT and CDR2 YYEEEE. The CDR3 has 14 residues. CDR3: CASSLAQGDQPQHF. CDR3 nucleotides: TGTGCCAGCAGCTTGGCACAGGGGGATCAGCCCCAGCATTTT.

The chain recombines TRBV9 with TRBJ1-4; 9 bases fit TRBD1. The CDR3 covers 15 residues. V lost 0 bases to trimming and J lost 8 bases; unmatched junction nucleotides: 5. In germline, CDR1 is SGDLS, CDR2 YYNGEE. CDR3 protein: CASSVEGQGGEKLFF. The CDR3 DNA reads TGTGCCAGCAGCGTAGAGGGACAGGGCGGAGAAAAACTGTTTTTT.

In DNA, the CDR3 is TGCGCCAGCAGCTCGGGGACTAGCGGGAGGGCCGGGGATGAGCAGTTCTTC. Amino acid sequence: CASSSGTSGRAGDEQFF. J is TRBJ2-1 and V is TRBV5-1; TRBD2 agrees at 16 bases. The V and J ends lost 3 bases and 8 bases, in that order; junction bases with no gene match: 8. CDR3 length equals 17 residues. Looked up from germline, CDR1 is SGHRS and CDR2 is YFSETQ.

There are a few counts of this clone. CDR3 sequence reads: CATSGAKGTYEQYF. Written as DNA, the CDR3 is TGCGCCACCTCAGGGGCGAAGGGGACCTACGAGCAGTACTTC. The genes are TRBV10-2 and TRBJ2-7; maybe TRBD1 (6 bases). This CDR3 spans 14 amino acids. The V gene's germline CDR1 is WSHSY and CDR2 SAAADI. V lost 10 bases and J 2 bases, leaving 18 bases between the germline ends.

The chain is built from TRBV7-9 and TRBJ2-5, with 12 bases matching TRBD1. This CDR3 has 15 residues. The junction had 5 bases not matched to a gene; V was cut back by 5 bases and J by 4 bases. Germline V gene sequence: CDR1 SEHNR, CDR2 FQNEAQ (reference sequence). This CDR3 reads CASSPGDRGRETQYF. Written as DNA, the CDR3 is TGTGCCAGCAGCCCAGGGGACAGGGGGCGAGAGACCCAGTACTTC.

The chain is built from TRBV12-3 or TRBV12-4 and TRBJ1-2; 9 nucleotides agree with TRBD1. CDR3 size: 12 residues. V lost 1 base to trimming and J lost 13 bases; unmatched junction nucleotides: 4. DNA for the CDR3: TGTGCCAGCAGTTTAGGGGGACAGGGTTTCACCTTC. As protein: CASSLGGQGFTF.

This chain links TRBV18 with TRBJ2-5, with 10 bases that match TRBD1. The CDR3 spans 13 residues. Per germline, CDR1 KGHSH and CDR2 LQKENI. Unmatched junction bases numbered 1, after V lost 3 bases and J lost 6 bases. The CDR3 region is CASSPDRGKTQYF. The CDR3 region has the DNA TGTGCCAGCTCACCGGACAGGGGGAAGACCCAGTACTTC.

The CDR3 sequence: CASSVEGGMYTGELFF. In DNA form, the CDR3 reads TGTGCCAGCAGCGTAGAAGGGGGTATGTACACCGGGGAGCTGTTTTTT. The genes are TRBV9 and TRBJ2-2, with D possibly being TRBD1 (6 bases). Trimming removed 0 bases at V and 3 bases at J, with 12 bases between. The CDR3 contains 16 residues. Germline lookup yields CDR1 SGDLS and CDR2 YYNGEE.

The chain is built from TRBV18 and TRBJ1-1; TRBD1 matches at 7 bases. J lost 1 base, V lost 1 base, and 3 bases had no gene match. The CDR3 extends over 15 amino acids. Germline CDR1 is KGHSH and CDR2 is LQKENI. This CDR3 is CASSPQGAANTEAFF. As DNA, the CDR3 is TGTGCCAGCTCACCACAGGGGGCCGCGAACACTGAAGCTTTCTTT.

The V call is TRBV30, the J call TRBJ1-6; D is unresolved. This CDR3 is built from 16 residues. Trimming removed 1 base from V and 0 bases from J, with 10 bases in between. Germline-derived CDR1 and CDR2 are GTSNPN and SVGIG (reference sequence). The CDR3: CAWSGAPSSYNSPLHF. The CDR3 bases are TGTGCCTGGAGTGGGGCGCCGAGCTCCTATAATTCACCCCTCCACTTT.

The rearrangement uses TRBV6-5 and TRBJ1-4, with D possibly matching TRBD1 (5 bases). The V and J ends lost 6 bases and 0 bases respectively, with 11 bases between them. The germline V gene encodes CDR1 MNHEY and CDR2 SVGAGI. This CDR3 region has 15 residues. CDR3 sequence: CASSARGATNEKLFF. As DNA, the CDR3 is TGTGCCAGCAGCGCCCGGGGGGCAACTAATGAAAAACTGTTTTTT.

The chain recombines TRBV3-1 (or the pseudogene TRBV3-2) with TRBJ2-3; 8 nucleotides line up with TRBD2. Germline V gene sequence: CDR1 LGHDT, CDR2 YNNKEL (reference sequence). V lost 6 bases, J lost 4 bases, and 6 bases stayed unmatched. The CDR3 is 14 residues long. The DNA for the CDR3 is TGTGCCAGCAGTCCCGGGGGGGGCCCAGATACGCAGTATTTT. Protein sequence: CASSPGGGPDTQYF.

The gene calls are TRBV5-1 and TRBJ2-2, with a tentative D call TRBD1 (5 bases). Per the germline V gene, CDR1 is SGHRS and CDR2 is YFSETQ. The CDR3 is 15 residues long. Trimming removed 6 bases at V and 1 base at J, with 13 bases between. The CDR3 region is CASTLGQVNTGELFF. Written as DNA, the CDR3 is TGCGCCAGCACCCTGGGGCAGGTGAACACCGGGGAGCTGTTTTTT.

CDR3 sequence: CASSPIPGGQETQYF. The CDR3 region has the DNA TGTGCCAGCAGCCCCATCCCGGGGGGCCAAGAGACCCAGTACTTC. The chain is built from TRBV9 and TRBJ2-5, with 7 positions matching TRBD2. The CDR3 runs 15 residues. V was pared by 4 bases and J by 1 base, with 7 bases of the junction left unmatched. Germline V gene data show CDR1 as SGDLS and CDR2 as YYNGEE.

The chain couples TRBV30 to TRBJ1-2; possibly TRBD1 for D (6 bases). The ends were cut back, 8 bases at V and 3 bases at J, with 16 bases in the middle. This CDR3 has 13 amino acids. CDR1 is GTSNPN, CDR2 SVGIG, per germline (reference sequence). For the CDR3, the DNA is TGTGCCGGTTCGACAGGCCCCTACTATGGCTACACCTTC. Its translation is CAGSTGPYYGYTF.

This chain joins TRBV19 and TRBJ1-2, with D perhaps TRBD1 (6 bases). The V end lost 11 bases, the J end lost 4 bases, and 23 bases lay between the germline ends. Germline lookup yields CDR1 LNHDA and CDR2 SQIVND (reference sequence). This CDR3 contains 15 residues. The CDR3 DNA follows: TGTGCCGGTTCGAAAAAGACAGGCGTGGGCTATGGCTACACCTTC. As protein: CAGSKKTGVGYGYTF.

This clone came up many times. The chain links TRBV29-1 to TRBJ1-2; a weak D match, TRBD1 (6 bases). V lost 6 bases and J 0 bases, leaving 8 bases between the germline ends. This CDR3 is 12 amino acids long. Germline CDR1 SQVTM, CDR2 ANQGSEA. CDR3 in amino acids: CSVGHSNYGYTF. CDR3 sequence (DNA): TGCAGCGTGGGACACTCTAACTATGGCTACACCTTC.

The J gene is TRBJ2-7, the V gene TRBV19; 8 nucleotides match TRBD2. V trimming: 8 bases; J trimming: 4 bases; junction bases outside the gene matches: 10. The V gene's germline CDR1 is LNHDA and CDR2 SQIVND (reference sequence). CDR3 length equals 14 residues. CDR3 residues: CASGHSGGLYEQYF. Written as DNA, the CDR3 is TGTGCCAGTGGACACAGCGGGGGCCTTTACGAGCAGTACTTC.

The gene calls are TRBV4-2 and TRBJ2-3, with TRBD2 matching 7 bases. V lost 3 bases to trimming and J lost 0 bases; unmatched junction nucleotides: 9. The CDR3 runs to 17 residues. Germline-derived CDR1 and CDR2 are LGHNA and YNFKEQ. CDR3 sequence reads: CASSQETSTASTDTQYF. DNA of the CDR3: TGTGCCAGCAGCCAGGAGACTAGCACCGCTAGCACAGATACGCAGTATTTT.

The chain links TRBV27 to TRBJ2-3; 7 bases fit TRBD2. With 3 bases clipped from V and 8 bases from J, the junction kept 2 bases outside the gene matches. Germline V CDR1 and CDR2: MNHEY, SMNVEV (reference sequence). CDR3 length equals 12 residues. DNA of the CDR3: TGTGCCAGCAGTTTGTGGGGGGGTACGCAGTATTTT. It translates to CASSLWGGTQYF.

The genes are TRBV11-2 and TRBJ2-1, with 8 nucleotides matching TRBD2. The CDR3 runs 16 residues. Germline V lookup: CDR1 SGHAT, CDR2 FQNNGV. The junction had 8 bases not matched to a gene; V was cut back by 5 bases and J by 2 bases. CDR3 in amino acids: CASSREGTSTYNEQFF. In nucleotides, the CDR3 is TGTGCCAGCAGCCGAGAGGGGACTAGTACCTACAATGAGCAGTTCTTC.

V usage is TRBV7-9 and J usage is TRBJ2-7, with D possibly being TRBD1 (6 bases). V lost 0 bases and J lost 2, with 14 bases in between. The CDR3 loop spans 16 amino acids. Germline V gene lookup returns CDR1 SEHNR and CDR2 FQNEAQ (reference sequence). The CDR3 sequence: CASSLALGTRPYEQYF. The CDR3 DNA follows: TGTGCCAGCAGCTTAGCTCTGGGGACACGGCCCTACGAGCAGTACTTC.

The V and J genes are TRBV7-3 and TRBJ2-5; TRBD2 aligns across 12 bases. V lost 5 bases and J lost 2; bases outside the gene matches: 9. This CDR3 contains 17 residues. CDR1 and CDR2 from the germline V gene are SGHTA and FQGTGA. DNA for the CDR3: TGTGCCAGCAGCCCCCAAGGACTAGCGGGATCACAAGAGACCCAGTACTTC. This sequence encodes CASSPQGLAGSQETQYF. The variable domain in full, with the rest retrieved from reference TRBV7-3 and TRBJ2-5, is GAGVSQTPSNKVTEKGKYVELRCDPISGHTALYWYRQSLGQGPEFLIYFQGTGAADDSGLPNDRFFAVRPEGSVSTLKIQRTERGDSAVYLCASSPQGLAGSQETQYFGPGTRLLVL.

V and J are TRBV28 and TRBJ2-7, with a tentative D call TRBD2 (7 bases). V was cut by 7 bases and J by 3 bases, with 22 bases left in between. There are 16 residues in the CDR3. Germline lookup yields CDR1 MDHEN and CDR2 SYDVKM. In DNA form, the CDR3 reads TGTGCCAGCACCACCAGGGGCGGAGGGAGGGGCTACGAGCAGTACTTC. Amino acid sequence: CASTTRGGGRGYEQYF.

The CDR3 loop is CASSPPWGQSGNTIYF. In DNA, the CDR3 is TGTGCCAGCAGTCCCCCATGGGGGCAGTCTGGAAACACCATATATTTT. The genes are TRBV28 and TRBJ1-3; weak D call: TRBD1 (6 bases). Trimming removed 5 bases at V and 1 base at J, with 15 bases between. Germline V gene lookup returns CDR1 MDHEN and CDR2 SYDVKM. This CDR3 region has 16 residues.

The chain employs TRBV29-1 and TRBJ2-5; 12 bases fit TRBD1. V lost 4 bases, J lost 2 bases, and 5 bases stayed unmatched. CDR1 is SQVTM and CDR2 is ANQGSEA in the germline V gene. This CDR3 contains 15 residues. The CDR3 is CSVAGTGGRQETQYF. The CDR3 nucleotides are TGCAGCGTTGCCGGGACAGGGGGCCGGCAAGAGACCCAGTACTTC.

This chain joins TRBV21-1 and TRBJ2-3; the D segment call TRBD2 is taken from the table without a DNA check. TRBV21-1 is recorded as a pseudogene. CDR3 length: 17 residues. The CDR3 nucleotides are TGTGCCAGCAGCAAAAGGGCGGGAGGGCCTTGGGGAGATACGCAGTATTTT. Its translation is CASSKRAGGPWGDTQYF.

The J gene is TRBJ2-3, the V gene TRBV7-3; no clear D gene. The CDR3 is 11 amino acids. The V gene lost 5 bases and the J gene lost 6 bases, with 6 bases spanning the gap. The germline gives CDR1 SGHTA, CDR2 FQGTGA. The CDR3 protein is CASSIGDTQYF. As DNA, the CDR3 is TGTGCCAGCAGCATCGGGGATACGCAGTATTTT. Supplemented by reference TRBV7-3 and TRBJ2-3, the full variable domain reads GAGVSQTPSNKVTEKGKYVELRCDPISGHTALYWYRQSLGQGPEFLIYFQGTGAADDSGLPNDRFFAVRPEGSVSTLKIQRTERGDSAVYLCASSIGDTQYFGPGTRLTVL.

The chain recombines TRBV6-5 with TRBJ2-1; 7 bases are shared with TRBD2. The germline V gene encodes CDR1 MNHEY and CDR2 SVGAGI. The length of the CDR3 is 15 residues. V shed 0 bases and J 8 bases; nucleotides not matched to a gene: 7. CDR3 nucleotides: TGTGCCAGCAGTTACTCAGGTGGGAGGGTCTATGAGCAGTTCTTC. Translated: CASSYSGGRVYEQFF.

The chain joins TRBV7-2 to TRBJ2-5, with D perhaps matching TRBD2 (6 bases). The V gene lost 5 bases and the J gene lost 7 bases, with 17 bases spanning the gap. CDR1 SGHTA and CDR2 FQGNSA come from the germline V gene. The CDR3 is 14 residues long. Here the CDR3 reads CASSPSHPGGTQYF. The CDR3 DNA reads TGTGCCAGCAGCCCCTCCCACCCCGGGGGGACCCAGTACTTC. The full variable domain, rest sourced from reference TRBV7-2 and TRBJ2-5, is GAGVSQSPSNKVTEKGKDVELRCDPISGHTALYWYRQSLGQGLEFLIYFQGNSAPDKSGLPSDRFSAERTGGSVSTLTIQRTQQEDSAVYLCASSPSHPGGTQYFGPGTRLLVL.

This chain links TRBV30 with TRBJ2-7; possibly TRBD1 for D (5 bases). V was pared by 1 base and J by 1 base, with 14 bases between. This CDR3 has 15 amino acids. Germline lookup yields CDR1 GTSNPN and CDR2 SVGIG (reference sequence). The DNA for the CDR3 is TGTGCCTGGAGTGGTCCCCCCACAGGTTCCTACGAGCAGTACTTC. Protein product: CAWSGPPTGSYEQYF.